This TCR beta chain was profiled in a study of control samples from healthy donors and cancer patients. Sequencing was performed with immunoSEQ multiplex PCR; in TCRdb, only in-frame clones are kept and a portion is missing. The repertoire consists of some 200,000 clones, with around 93% occurring once and the leading ten covering roughly 1.5%. V lost 7 bases, J lost 5 bases, and 8 bases lay in between. The CDR3 totals 11 residues. Germline V gene lookup returns CDR1 ENHRY and CDR2 SYGVKD. Sequencing was carried out using blood. This receptor was taken from a man between 18 and 29 years old in good health. The chain recombines TRBV10-3 with TRBJ1-2, with D tentatively TRBD1 (6 bases). CDR3 sequence (DNA): TGTGCCATCAATGGACAGTATGGCTACACCTTC. It yields the protein CAINGQYGYTF.